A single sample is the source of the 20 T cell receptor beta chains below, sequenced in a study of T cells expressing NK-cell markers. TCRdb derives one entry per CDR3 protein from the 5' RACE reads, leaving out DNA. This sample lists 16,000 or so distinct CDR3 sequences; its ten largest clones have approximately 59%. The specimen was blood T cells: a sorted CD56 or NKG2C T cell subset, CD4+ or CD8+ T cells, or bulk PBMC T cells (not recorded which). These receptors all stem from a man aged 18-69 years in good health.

CDR3 amino acids: CASSRRGETQYF. This chain joins TRBV18 and TRBJ2-5; TCRdb returns TRBD2, unconfirmable since there is no DNA. The CDR3 runs 12 residues. The germline V gene encodes CDR1 KGHSH and CDR2 LQKENI.

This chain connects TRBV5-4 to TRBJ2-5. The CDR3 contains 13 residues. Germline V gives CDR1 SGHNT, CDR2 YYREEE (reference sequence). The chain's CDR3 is CASTHDDQETQYF.

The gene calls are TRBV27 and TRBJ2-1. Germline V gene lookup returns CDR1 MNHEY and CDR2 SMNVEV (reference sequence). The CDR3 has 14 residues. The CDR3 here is CASSPRRSYNEQFF.

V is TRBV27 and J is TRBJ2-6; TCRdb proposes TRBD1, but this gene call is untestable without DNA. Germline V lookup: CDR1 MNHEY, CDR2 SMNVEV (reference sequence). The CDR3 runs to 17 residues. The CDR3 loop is CASSFTGVISGANVLTF.

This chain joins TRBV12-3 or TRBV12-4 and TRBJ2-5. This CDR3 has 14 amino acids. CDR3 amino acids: CASARRDTQETQYF.

CDR3 sequence reads: CASSPSYEQYF. This chain uses TRBV12-3 or TRBV12-4 with TRBJ2-7. CDR3 size: 11 residues.

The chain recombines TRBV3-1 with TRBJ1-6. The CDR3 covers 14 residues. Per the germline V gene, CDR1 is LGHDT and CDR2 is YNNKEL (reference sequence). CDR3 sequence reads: CASSRRLDFSPLHF.

CDR3 amino acids: CASSQGVGRGANVLTF. The chain recombines TRBV4-3 with TRBJ2-6; TCRdb returns TRBD2, unconfirmable since there is no DNA. Germline V lookup: CDR1 LGHNA, CDR2 YSLEER. The CDR3 spans 16 residues.

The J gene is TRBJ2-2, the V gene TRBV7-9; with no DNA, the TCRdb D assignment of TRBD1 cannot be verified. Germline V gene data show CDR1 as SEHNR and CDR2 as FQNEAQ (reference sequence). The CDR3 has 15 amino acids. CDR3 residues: CASSGRGRNTGELFF.

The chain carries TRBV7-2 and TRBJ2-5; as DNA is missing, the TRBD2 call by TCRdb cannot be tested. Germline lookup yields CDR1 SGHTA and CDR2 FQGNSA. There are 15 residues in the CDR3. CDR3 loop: CASSLARTSRETQYF.

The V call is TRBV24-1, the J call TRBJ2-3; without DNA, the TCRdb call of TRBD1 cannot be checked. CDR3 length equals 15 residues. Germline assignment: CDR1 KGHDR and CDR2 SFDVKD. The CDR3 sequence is CATSDLRSHTDTQYF.

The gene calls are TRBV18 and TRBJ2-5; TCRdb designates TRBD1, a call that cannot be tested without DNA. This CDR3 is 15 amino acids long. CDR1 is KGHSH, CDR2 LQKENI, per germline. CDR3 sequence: CASSPNQQGAETQYF.

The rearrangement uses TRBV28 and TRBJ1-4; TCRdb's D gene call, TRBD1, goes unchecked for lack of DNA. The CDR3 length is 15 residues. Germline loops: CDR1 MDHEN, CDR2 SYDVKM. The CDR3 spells CASRSTGTSFEKLFF.

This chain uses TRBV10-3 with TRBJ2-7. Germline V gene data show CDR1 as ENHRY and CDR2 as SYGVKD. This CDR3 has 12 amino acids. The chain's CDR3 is CAISETLYEQYF.

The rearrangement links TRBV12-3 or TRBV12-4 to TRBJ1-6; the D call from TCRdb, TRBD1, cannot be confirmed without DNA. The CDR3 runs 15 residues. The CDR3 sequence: CASSRGHRTNSPLHF.

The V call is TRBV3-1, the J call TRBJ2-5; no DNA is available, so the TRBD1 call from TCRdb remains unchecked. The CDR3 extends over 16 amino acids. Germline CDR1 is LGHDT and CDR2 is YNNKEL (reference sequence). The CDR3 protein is CASSQGIQGQSETQYF.

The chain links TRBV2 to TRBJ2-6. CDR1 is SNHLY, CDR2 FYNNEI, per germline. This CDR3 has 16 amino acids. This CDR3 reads CASSVGQTYGANVLTF. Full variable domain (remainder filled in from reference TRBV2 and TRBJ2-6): EPEVTQTPSHQVTQMGQEVILRCVPISNHLYFYWYRQILGQKVEFLVSFYNNEISEKSEIFDDQFSVERPDGSNFTLKIRSTKLEDSAMYFCASSVGQTYGANVLTFGAGSRLTVL.

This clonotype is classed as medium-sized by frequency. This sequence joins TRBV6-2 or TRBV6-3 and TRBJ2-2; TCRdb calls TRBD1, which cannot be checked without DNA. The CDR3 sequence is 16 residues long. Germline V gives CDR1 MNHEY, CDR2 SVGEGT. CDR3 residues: CASSPAQHQGTGELFF.

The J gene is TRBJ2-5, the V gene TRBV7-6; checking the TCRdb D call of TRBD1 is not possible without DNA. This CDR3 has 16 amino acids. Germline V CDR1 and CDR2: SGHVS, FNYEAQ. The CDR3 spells CASSLASGTDQETQYF.

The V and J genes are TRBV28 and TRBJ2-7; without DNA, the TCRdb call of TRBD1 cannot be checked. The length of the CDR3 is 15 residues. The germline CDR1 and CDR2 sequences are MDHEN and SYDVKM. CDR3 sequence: CASSYGTGEYYEQYF.